This paragraph covers one T cell receptor beta chain sequence. Antigen: not known. This entry is derived from a study of T cells after posttransplantation cyclophosphamide. Study observations and caveats: Recipient CMV seropositivity and CMV reactivation strongly tracked TRB clonality. Later post-transplant blood repertoires were often dominated by donor CD8+ memory clones.

Sequencing was performed with immunoSEQ multiplex PCR; in TCRdb, only in-frame clones are kept and a portion is missing. The sample has 30,000 to 40,000 clones; roughly 89% are singletons. V gave up 4 bases and J gave up 6 bases; unmatched junction bases: 11. This CDR3 contains 14 residues. Germline CDR1 and CDR2: SQVTM and ANQGSEA. The gene calls are TRBV29-1 and TRBJ1-1; 7 nucleotides line up with TRBD1. Sequences were obtained from PBMCs. The sequence derives from a woman between 35 and 50 years old with a blood cancer, CMV-positive, and with a related stem cell donor. The CDR3 coding sequence is TGCAGCGTTGCCCCGACAGGGCTGATAGCTGAAGCTTTCTTT. Translation: CSVAPTGLIAEAFF.